The rows below give T cell receptor beta chains drawn from one sample of a study of human T cells and chemical hapten exposure. Via MiXCR, TCRdb re-called the 5' RACE reads, giving one row per CDR3 protein. The sample includes 120,000 to 150,000 distinct CDR3 sequences, around 4% seen only once; the top ten take around 1.5%. All receptors derive from a female donor in good health. The CDR3 runs from the conserved cysteine through the conserved F or W. Fields, in order: CDR3 protein, J gene, CDR3 length, V gene.

cdr3_aa: CASSQVGGGPAEAFF
j_call: TRBJ1-1
cdr3_length: 15
v_call: TRBV4-2

cdr3_aa: CASRLTLGREKLFF
j_call: TRBJ1-4
cdr3_length: 14
v_call: TRBV6-2/TRBV6-3

cdr3_aa: CASSELAGGMDEQFF
j_call: TRBJ2-1
cdr3_length: 15
v_call: TRBV6-1

cdr3_aa: CASSEARGCREKLFF
j_call: TRBJ1-4
cdr3_length: 15
v_call: TRBV6-1

cdr3_aa: CATRNLGQGGSNEQFF
j_call: TRBJ2-1
cdr3_length: 16
v_call: TRBV15

cdr3_aa: CASSSTGGGKLFF
j_call: TRBJ1-4
cdr3_length: 13
v_call: TRBV7-9

cdr3_aa: CASSATGSGSYNSPLHF
j_call: TRBJ1-6
cdr3_length: 17
v_call: TRBV9

cdr3_aa: CASSPRDRGYGYTF
j_call: TRBJ1-2
cdr3_length: 14
v_call: TRBV3-1

cdr3_aa: CASSGGGGPWDTQYF
j_call: TRBJ2-3
cdr3_length: 15
v_call: TRBV2

cdr3_aa: CATRNGTNSYEQYF
j_call: TRBJ2-7
cdr3_length: 14
v_call: TRBV2

cdr3_aa: CASSWDRVGNSPLHF
j_call: TRBJ1-6
cdr3_length: 15
v_call: TRBV7-9

cdr3_aa: CATSRDLRGGTDTQYF
j_call: TRBJ2-3
cdr3_length: 16
v_call: TRBV15

cdr3_aa: CASSPLSTPLQFF
j_call: TRBJ2-1
cdr3_length: 13
v_call: TRBV4-2

cdr3_aa: CASKGAPNYGYTF
j_call: TRBJ1-2
cdr3_length: 13
v_call: TRBV2

cdr3_aa: CASTPGQGAFEQYF
j_call: TRBJ2-7
cdr3_length: 14
v_call: TRBV5-4

cdr3_aa: CASSPAPYSERGGSGEQFF
j_call: TRBJ2-1
cdr3_length: 19
v_call: TRBV3-1

cdr3_aa: CATSRDPGGTYEQYF
j_call: TRBJ2-7
cdr3_length: 15
v_call: TRBV15

cdr3_aa: CASSPYPRDGNYEQYF
j_call: TRBJ2-7
cdr3_length: 16
v_call: TRBV7-2

cdr3_aa: CASSTGTGVADTQYF
j_call: TRBJ2-3
cdr3_length: 15
v_call: TRBV5-6

cdr3_aa: CSVPRTGNRAGYTF
j_call: TRBJ1-2
cdr3_length: 14
v_call: TRBV29-1

cdr3_aa: CASSPRGQPNYGYTF
j_call: TRBJ1-2
cdr3_length: 15
v_call: TRBV28

cdr3_aa: CSAASGSYTDTQYF
j_call: TRBJ2-3
cdr3_length: 14
v_call: TRBV20-1

cdr3_aa: CASRLDEEGDYGYTF
j_call: TRBJ1-2
cdr3_length: 15
v_call: TRBV28

cdr3_aa: CASIPFAGVGQPQHF
j_call: TRBJ1-5
cdr3_length: 15
v_call: TRBV6-6

cdr3_aa: CSASLETGFNEQFF
j_call: TRBJ2-1
cdr3_length: 14
v_call: TRBV20-1

cdr3_aa: CASSSYRGRSYEQYF
j_call: TRBJ2-7
cdr3_length: 15
v_call: TRBV5-1

cdr3_aa: CASSLGKGQGSTAEAFF
j_call: TRBJ1-1
cdr3_length: 17
v_call: TRBV11-3

cdr3_aa: CASSQDRGGAYNEQFF
j_call: TRBJ2-1
cdr3_length: 16
v_call: TRBV4-2

cdr3_aa: CASSSSGANVLTF
j_call: TRBJ2-6
cdr3_length: 13
v_call: TRBV10-2

cdr3_aa: CASSRTAQETQYF
j_call: TRBJ2-5
cdr3_length: 13
v_call: TRBV5-4

cdr3_aa: CSAPGPGGALEQYF
j_call: TRBJ2-7
cdr3_length: 14
v_call: TRBV20-1

cdr3_aa: CASSLRLLETQYF
j_call: TRBJ2-5
cdr3_length: 13
v_call: TRBV5-1

cdr3_aa: CSAYQAYEQYF
j_call: TRBJ2-7
cdr3_length: 11
v_call: TRBV20-1

cdr3_aa: CASSQSVRIYEQYF
j_call: TRBJ2-7
cdr3_length: 14
v_call: TRBV4-3

cdr3_aa: CASSSSATGGMGYGYTF
j_call: TRBJ1-2
cdr3_length: 17
v_call: TRBV18

cdr3_aa: CASSYDRGIAYNEQFF
j_call: TRBJ2-1
cdr3_length: 16
v_call: TRBV6-6

cdr3_aa: CASSDYRGRGPEIDTEAFF
j_call: TRBJ1-1
cdr3_length: 19
v_call: TRBV25-1

cdr3_aa: CASSLIAGTGLFGEKLFF
j_call: TRBJ1-4
cdr3_length: 18
v_call: TRBV7-9

cdr3_aa: CASSLGTGLSYEQYF
j_call: TRBJ2-7
cdr3_length: 15
v_call: TRBV7-6

cdr3_aa: CASSISGASNNEQFF
j_call: TRBJ2-1
cdr3_length: 15
v_call: TRBV19

cdr3_aa: CASSTTGDSPLHF
j_call: TRBJ1-6
cdr3_length: 13
v_call: TRBV12-3/TRBV12-4

cdr3_aa: CASSLKASSYNEQFF
j_call: TRBJ2-1
cdr3_length: 15
v_call: TRBV7-3

cdr3_aa: CASSLGLGGTTNEKLFF
j_call: TRBJ1-4
cdr3_length: 17
v_call: TRBV7-2

cdr3_aa: CASSVGAGTDPYEQYF
j_call: TRBJ2-7
cdr3_length: 16
v_call: TRBV9

cdr3_aa: CSAAGTSATRYQETQYF
j_call: TRBJ2-5
cdr3_length: 17
v_call: TRBV20-1

cdr3_aa: CSVKSPEIQGTQYF
j_call: TRBJ2-3
cdr3_length: 14
v_call: TRBV29-1

cdr3_aa: CASSRQRSSGTVDTQYF
j_call: TRBJ2-3
cdr3_length: 17
v_call: TRBV12-3/TRBV12-4